This is a list of T cell receptor beta chains from one sample in a study of T-cell reconstitution after alpha-beta-depleted transplantation in children. TCRdb ran MiXCR on the PCR reads and lists one entry per CDR3 protein. The table lists approximately 430,000 distinct CDR3 sequences, around 15% of them singletons, with roughly 29% in the top ten. The specimen comprised PBMCs, mostly from graft donor cells, sampled 360 days after TCRalphabeta/CD19-depleted stem cell transplant. These receptors were taken from a boy under two years old who had a stem cell transplant for Wiskott-Aldrich syndrome, so the T cells may come from the graft donor. Both conserved end residues are part of each CDR3. A D gene is named only where the DNA matches it firmly. Clone size is stated in some rows and not others, as once, few, many or a class when expanded.

clone_size	v_call	d_call	j_call	cdr3_nt	cdr3_aa
many	TRBV10-3	.	TRBJ1-1	TGTGCCATCAGTGTTGGCCCTAACACTGAAGCTTTCTTT	CAISVGPNTEAFF
few	TRBV12-3/TRBV12-4	TRBD1	TRBJ1-5	TGTGCCAGCAGCAGACAGGGAGCGGGTCAGCCCCAGCATTTT	CASSRQGAGQPQHF
few	TRBV20-1	.	TRBJ2-1	TGCAGTGCTAGAGACGCAGGTAAAGGATACAATGAGCAGTTCTTC	CSARDAGKGYNEQFF
.	TRBV7-2	.	TRBJ2-5	TGTGCCAGCAGCTTATTATCGAACCAAGAGACCCAGTACTTC	CASSLLSNQETQYF
few	TRBV25-1	.	TRBJ1-6	TGTGCCAGCAGTGACCAACTAAATTCACCCCTCCACTTT	CASSDQLNSPLHF
.	TRBV7-2	.	TRBJ2-2	TGTGCCAGCAGCTTGGGAAACAAGGCCGGGGAGCTGTTTTTT	CASSLGNKAGELFF
.	TRBV4-1	TRBD2	TRBJ2-3	TGCGCCAGCAGCCAAGATGGCGGCGGGAGGTTGCCAGATACGCAGTATTTT	CASSQDGGGRLPDTQYF
.	TRBV3-1	.	TRBJ2-7	TGTGCCAGCAGCCAGCTTAAAGCCCTTTTTGGCGAGCAGTACTTC	CASSQLKALFGEQYF
many	TRBV6-4	TRBD2	TRBJ2-1	TGTGCCAGCAGTCCTAGCGGGAGGCTTAACGGTGAGCAGTTCTTC	CASSPSGRLNGEQFF
.	TRBV15	.	TRBJ2-3	TGTGCCACCAGCAACGGGGTTCTCACAGATACGCAGTATTTT	CATSNGVLTDTQYF
few	TRBV10-3	.	TRBJ2-2	TGTGCCATCAGGTCAACAGGGTCGAACACCGGGGAGCTGTTTTTT	CAIRSTGSNTGELFF
.	TRBV7-2	TRBD2	TRBJ2-7	TGTGCCAGCAGCTTAGTTAGCGGGGCCTACGAGCAGTACTTC	CASSLVSGAYEQYF
.	TRBV5-1	TRBD1	TRBJ1-4	TGCGCCAGCAGCTTGCGACAGGGAGCGCATGAAAAACTGTTTTTT	CASSLRQGAHEKLFF
.	TRBV10-2	TRBD1	TRBJ1-5	TGCGCCAGCAGTGAATTGGACAGGGATAGCAATCAGCCCCAGCATTTT	CASSELDRDSNQPQHF
.	TRBV10-3	.	TRBJ2-1	TGTGCCATCAGTTCATCACTAGCCACTGAGCAGTTCTTC	CAISSSLATEQFF
few	TRBV11-2	TRBD2	TRBJ2-7	TGTGCCAGCAACCTAGCGGGAGGGCCCTACGAGCAGTACTTC	CASNLAGGPYEQYF